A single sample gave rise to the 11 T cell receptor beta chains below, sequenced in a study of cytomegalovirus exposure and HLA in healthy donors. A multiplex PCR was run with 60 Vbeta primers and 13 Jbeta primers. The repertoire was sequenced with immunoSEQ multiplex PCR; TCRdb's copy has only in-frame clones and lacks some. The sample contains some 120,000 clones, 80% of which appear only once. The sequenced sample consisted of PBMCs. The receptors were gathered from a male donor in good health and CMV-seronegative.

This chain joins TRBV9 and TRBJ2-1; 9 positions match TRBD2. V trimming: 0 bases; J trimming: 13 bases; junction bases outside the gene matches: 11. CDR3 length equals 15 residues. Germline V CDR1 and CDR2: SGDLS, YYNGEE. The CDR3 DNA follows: TGTGCCAGCAGCGTAGAATTGGGAGCGGGGGGCCGACAGTTCTTC. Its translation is CASSVELGAGGRQFF.

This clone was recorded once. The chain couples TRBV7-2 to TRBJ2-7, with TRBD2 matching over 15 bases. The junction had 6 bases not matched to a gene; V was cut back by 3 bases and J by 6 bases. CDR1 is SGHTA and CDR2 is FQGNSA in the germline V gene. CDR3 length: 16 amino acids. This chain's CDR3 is CASSFGLAGGPGEQYF. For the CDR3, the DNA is TGTGCCAGCAGCTTTGGACTAGCGGGAGGGCCCGGCGAGCAGTACTTC.

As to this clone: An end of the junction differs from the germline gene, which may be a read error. As DNA, the CDR3 is TGTTCCAGCAGCTTTTCGACAGCTGAAGCTTTCTTT. Translation: CSSSFSTAEAFF. The chain is built from TRBV7-9 and TRBJ1-1, with a tentative D call TRBD1 (5 bases). The CDR3 is 12 residues long. Germline-derived CDR1 and CDR2 are SEHNR and FQNEAQ (reference sequence).

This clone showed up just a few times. This CDR3 reads CASTQQRLAGEYTGELFF. For the CDR3, the DNA is TGTGCCAGCACCCAACAAAGACTAGCGGGGGAGTACACCGGGGAGCTGTTTTTT. The J gene is TRBJ2-2, the V gene TRBV7-2, with TRBD2 matching over 12 bases. Unmatched junction bases numbered 12, after V lost 7 bases and J lost 3 bases. Per the germline V gene, CDR1 is SGHTA and CDR2 is FQGNSA. This CDR3 region has 18 residues.

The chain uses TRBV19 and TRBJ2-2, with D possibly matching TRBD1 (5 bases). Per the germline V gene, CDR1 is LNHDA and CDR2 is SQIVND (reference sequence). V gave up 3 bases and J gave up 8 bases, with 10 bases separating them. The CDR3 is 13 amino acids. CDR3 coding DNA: TGTGCCAGTAGTATGGGGCGAAGGGGGGAGCTGTTTTTT. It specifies CASSMGRRGELFF.

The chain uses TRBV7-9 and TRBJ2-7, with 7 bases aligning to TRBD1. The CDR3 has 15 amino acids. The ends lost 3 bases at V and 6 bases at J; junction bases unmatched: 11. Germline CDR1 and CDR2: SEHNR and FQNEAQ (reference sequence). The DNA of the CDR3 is TGTGCCAGCAGCTTCCCTGAGGGGGCTCTCCTCGAGCAGTACTTC. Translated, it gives CASSFPEGALLEQYF.

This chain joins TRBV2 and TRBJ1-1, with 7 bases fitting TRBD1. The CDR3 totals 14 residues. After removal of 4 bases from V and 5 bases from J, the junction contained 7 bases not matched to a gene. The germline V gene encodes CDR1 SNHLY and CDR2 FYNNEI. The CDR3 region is CASSVINRGTEAFF. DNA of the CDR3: TGTGCCAGCAGTGTAATTAACAGGGGTACTGAAGCTTTCTTT. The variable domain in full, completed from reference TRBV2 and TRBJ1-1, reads EPEVTQTPSHQVTQMGQEVILRCVPISNHLYFYWYRQILGQKVEFLVSFYNNEISEKSEIFDDQFSVERPDGSNFTLKIRSTKLEDSAMYFCASSVINRGTEAFFGQGTRLTVV.

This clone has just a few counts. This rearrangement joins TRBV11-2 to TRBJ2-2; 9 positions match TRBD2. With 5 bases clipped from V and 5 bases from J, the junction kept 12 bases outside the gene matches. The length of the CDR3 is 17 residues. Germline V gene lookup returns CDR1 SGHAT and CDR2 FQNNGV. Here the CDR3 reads CASSRVPRGGLTGELFF. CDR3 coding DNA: TGTGCCAGCAGCCGAGTCCCGCGGGGGGGGCTGACCGGGGAGCTGTTTTTT. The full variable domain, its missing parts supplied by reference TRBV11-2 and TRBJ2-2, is EAGVAQSPRYKIIEKRQSVAFWCNPISGHATLYWYQQILGQGPKLLIQFQNNGVVDDSQLPKDRFSAERLKGVDSTLKIQPAKLEDSAVYLCASSRVPRGGLTGELFFGEGSRLTVL.

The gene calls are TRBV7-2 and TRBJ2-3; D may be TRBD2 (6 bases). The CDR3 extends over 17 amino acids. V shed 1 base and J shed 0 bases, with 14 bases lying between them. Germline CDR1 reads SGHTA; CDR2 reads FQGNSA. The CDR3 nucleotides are TGTGCCAGCAGCTTAGTAGCAATGGGGACTAGCACAGATACGCAGTATTTT. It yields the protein CASSLVAMGTSTDTQYF.

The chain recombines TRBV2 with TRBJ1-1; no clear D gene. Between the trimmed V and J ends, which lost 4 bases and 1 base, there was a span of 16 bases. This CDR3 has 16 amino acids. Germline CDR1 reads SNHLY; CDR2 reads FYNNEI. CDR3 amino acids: CASSVRRGVSNTEAFF. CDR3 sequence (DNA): TGTGCCAGCAGTGTCCGCCGGGGAGTCTCGAACACTGAAGCTTTCTTT.

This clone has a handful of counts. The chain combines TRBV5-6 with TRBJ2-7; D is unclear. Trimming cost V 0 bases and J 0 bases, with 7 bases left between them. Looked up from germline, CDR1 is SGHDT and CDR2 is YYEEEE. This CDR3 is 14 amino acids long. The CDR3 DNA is TGTGCCAGCAGCTTGGGGGCCCACTCCTACGAGCAGTACTTC. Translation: CASSLGAHSYEQYF.